This T cell receptor (beta chain) was identified in a study of blood T cell repertoires in COVID-19. This CDR3 region has 17 residues. V trimming: 4 bases; J trimming: 3 bases; junction bases outside the gene matches: 9. The germline CDR1 and CDR2 sequences are MGHRA and YSYEKL. TCRdb's copy holds only in-frame clones and misses some; the assay was immunoSEQ multiplex PCR. The table lists 190,000 or so clones, about 87% of them singletons, with around 2.7% in the top ten. This clone is medium-sized (0.01 to 0.1%) in the sample. This TCR came from a man aged 35-49 years with active or convalescent COVID-19. This chain links TRBV4-1 with TRBJ2-1, with 10 positions matching TRBD2. Sequencing was carried out using peripheral blood. In nucleotides, the CDR3 is TGCGCCAGCAGCCCTCGCTCTGGGACTAGCGTCTACAATGAGCAGTTCTTC. This translates into CASSPRSGTSVYNEQFF.